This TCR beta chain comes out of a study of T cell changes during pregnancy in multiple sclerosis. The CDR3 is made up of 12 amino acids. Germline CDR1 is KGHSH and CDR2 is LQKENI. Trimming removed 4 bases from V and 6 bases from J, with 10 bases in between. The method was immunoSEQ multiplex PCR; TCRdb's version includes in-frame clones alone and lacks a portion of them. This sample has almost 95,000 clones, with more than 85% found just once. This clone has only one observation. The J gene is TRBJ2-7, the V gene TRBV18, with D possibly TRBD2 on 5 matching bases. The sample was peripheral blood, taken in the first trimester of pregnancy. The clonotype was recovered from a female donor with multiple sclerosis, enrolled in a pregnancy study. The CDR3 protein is CASSLSRVEQYF. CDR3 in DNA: TGTGCCAGCTCACTGTCGAGGGTCGAGCAGTACTTC.